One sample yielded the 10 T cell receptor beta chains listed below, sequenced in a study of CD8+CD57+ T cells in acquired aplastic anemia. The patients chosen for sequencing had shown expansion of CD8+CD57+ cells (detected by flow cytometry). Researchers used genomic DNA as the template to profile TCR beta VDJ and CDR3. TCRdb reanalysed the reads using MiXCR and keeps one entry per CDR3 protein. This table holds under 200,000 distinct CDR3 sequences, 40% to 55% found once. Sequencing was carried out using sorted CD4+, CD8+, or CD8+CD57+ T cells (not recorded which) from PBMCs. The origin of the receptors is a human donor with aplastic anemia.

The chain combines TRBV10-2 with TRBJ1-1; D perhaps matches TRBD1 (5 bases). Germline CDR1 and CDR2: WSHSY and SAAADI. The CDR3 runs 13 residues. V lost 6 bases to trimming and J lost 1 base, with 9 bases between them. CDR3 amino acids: CASSETGNTEAFF. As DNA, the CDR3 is TGCGCCAGCAGCGAAACAGGGAACACTGAAGCTTTCTTT.

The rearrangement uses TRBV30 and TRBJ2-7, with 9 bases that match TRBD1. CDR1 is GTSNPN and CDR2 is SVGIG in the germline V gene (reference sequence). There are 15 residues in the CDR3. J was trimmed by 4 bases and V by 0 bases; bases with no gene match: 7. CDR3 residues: CAWSVGTGSGYEQYF. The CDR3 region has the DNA TGTGCCTGGAGTGTCGGGACAGGGAGCGGGTACGAGCAGTACTTC. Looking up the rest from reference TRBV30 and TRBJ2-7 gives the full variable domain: SQTIHQWPATLVQPVGSPLSLECTVEGTSNPNLYWYRQAAGRGLQLLFYSVGIGQISSEVPQNLSASRPQDRQFILSSKKLLLSDSGFYLCAWSVGTGSGYEQYFGPGTRLTVT.

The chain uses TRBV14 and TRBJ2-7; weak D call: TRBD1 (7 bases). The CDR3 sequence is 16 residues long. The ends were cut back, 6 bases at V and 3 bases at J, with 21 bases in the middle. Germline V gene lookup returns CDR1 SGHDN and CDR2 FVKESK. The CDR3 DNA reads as TGTGCCAGCAGGGACGCGGGACAGTGGAATCTCTACGAGCAGTACTTC. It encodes CASRDAGQWNLYEQYF.

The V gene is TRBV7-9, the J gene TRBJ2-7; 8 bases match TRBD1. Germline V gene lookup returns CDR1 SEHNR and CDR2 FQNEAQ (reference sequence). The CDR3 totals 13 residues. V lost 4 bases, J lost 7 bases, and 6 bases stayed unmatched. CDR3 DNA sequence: TGTGCCAGCAGCTCGTGGACAGGGCAGGAGCAGTACTTC. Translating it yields CASSSWTGQEQYF. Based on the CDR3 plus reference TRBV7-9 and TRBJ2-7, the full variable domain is DTGVSQNPRHKITKRGQNVTFRCDPISEHNRLYWYRQTLGQGPEFLTYFQNEAQLEKSRLLSDRFSAERPKGSFSTLEIQRTEQGDSAMYLCASSSWTGQEQYFGPGTRLTVT.

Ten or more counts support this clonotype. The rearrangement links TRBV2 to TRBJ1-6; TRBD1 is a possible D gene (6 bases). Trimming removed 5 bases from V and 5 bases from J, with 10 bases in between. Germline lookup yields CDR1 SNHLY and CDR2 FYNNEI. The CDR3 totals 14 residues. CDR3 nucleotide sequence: TGTGCCAGCAGTCTTAACAGGGATAATTCACCCCTCCACTTT. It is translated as CASSLNRDNSPLHF. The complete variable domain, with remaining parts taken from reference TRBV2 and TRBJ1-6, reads EPEVTQTPSHQVTQMGQEVILRCVPISNHLYFYWYRQILGQKVEFLVSFYNNEISEKSEIFDDQFSVERPDGSNFTLKIRSTKLEDSAMYFCASSLNRDNSPLHFGNGTRLTVT.

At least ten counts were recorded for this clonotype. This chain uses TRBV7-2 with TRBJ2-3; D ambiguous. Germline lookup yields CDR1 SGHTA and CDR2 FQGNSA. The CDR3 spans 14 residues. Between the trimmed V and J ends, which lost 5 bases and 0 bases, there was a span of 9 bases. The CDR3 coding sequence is TGTGCCAGCAGCCGTACTCGGAGCACAGATACGCAGTATTTT. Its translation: CASSRTRSTDTQYF.

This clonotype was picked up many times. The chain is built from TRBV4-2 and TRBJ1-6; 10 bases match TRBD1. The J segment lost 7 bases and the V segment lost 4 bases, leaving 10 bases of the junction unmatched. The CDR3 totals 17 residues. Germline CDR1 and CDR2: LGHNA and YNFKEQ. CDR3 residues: CASSPIGQGGWNSPLHF. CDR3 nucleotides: TGTGCCAGCAGCCCAATTGGACAGGGGGGTTGGAATTCACCCCTCCACTTT.

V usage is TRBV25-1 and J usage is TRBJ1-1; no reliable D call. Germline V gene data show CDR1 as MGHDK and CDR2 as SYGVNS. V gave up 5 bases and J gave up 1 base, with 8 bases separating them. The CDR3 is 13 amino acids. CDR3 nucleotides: TGTGCCAGCAGTTTCGGGAAGAACACTGAAGCTTTCTTT. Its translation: CASSFGKNTEAFF.

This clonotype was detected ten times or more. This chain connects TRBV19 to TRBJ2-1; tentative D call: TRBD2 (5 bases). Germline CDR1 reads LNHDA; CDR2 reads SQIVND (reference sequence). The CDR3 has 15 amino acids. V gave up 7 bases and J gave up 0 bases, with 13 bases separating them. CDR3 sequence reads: CASTARRSSYNEQFF. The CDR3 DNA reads TGTGCCAGTACCGCTAGGAGGAGCTCCTACAATGAGCAGTTCTTC.

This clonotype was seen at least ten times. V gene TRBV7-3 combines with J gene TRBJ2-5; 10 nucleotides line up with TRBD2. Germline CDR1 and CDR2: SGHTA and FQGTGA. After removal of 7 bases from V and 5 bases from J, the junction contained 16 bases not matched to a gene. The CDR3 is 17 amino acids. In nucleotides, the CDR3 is TGTGCCAGCAACAAGACGGAGCTAGCGGGAGTAGGGGAGACCCAGTACTTC. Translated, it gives CASNKTELAGVGETQYF.